This TCR beta chain emerged from a study of T cells in Graves' hyperthyroidism and ophthalmopathy. At the level of the study: Peripheral blood samples were taken at initial diagnosis, prior to any treatment.

Authors of the study amplified TCR beta CDR3 regions from RNA transcripts. When the TCR CDR3 underwent first-round RT-PCR, the HTBI primer set was used. TCRdb analysed the multiplex PCR reads with MiXCR anew, one entry per CDR3 protein. The sample lists 200,000 to 250,000 distinct CDR3 sequences, 18% occurring once. CDR1 and CDR2 (germline): MNHEY, SMNVEV (reference sequence). V was clipped by 5 bases and J by 4 bases; unmatched bases: 6. This CDR3 contains 15 residues. This clonotype was recorded at least ten times. Its antigen remains unknown. The hyperthyroidism patients had all been newly diagnosed, and their disease duration was under 2 months. Their ages ranged from 18 to 65 years. Investigators excluded patients with uncontrolled infection, other autoimmune disease, pregnancy or lactation. Whole-study results and caveats: Blood held most thyroid clonotypes expanded above 0.001 frequency.

The chain links TRBV27 to TRBJ1-1; 11 bases align to TRBD1. The TCR sequence derives from a man in his forties with Graves' hyperthyroidism. The sequenced sample was blood. The CDR3 here is CASSTGQGARTEAFF. The CDR3 coding sequence is TGTGCCAGCAGTACCGGACAGGGGGCCCGCACTGAAGCTTTCTTT.